This T cell receptor (beta chain) was captured in a study of shared clonotypes between healthy human individuals. Trimming removed 11 bases from V and 3 bases from J, with 14 bases in between. Germline lookup yields CDR1 MNHNS and CDR2 SASEGT. The CDR3 loop spans 13 amino acids. Input per replicate PCR of unsorted PBMC was roughly 300 ng DNA, corresponding to 33,000 or so T cell genomes. Measured with immunoSEQ multiplex PCR; TCRdb has only the in-frame clones, and not every one. The sample lists roughly 500,000 clones, over 65% occurring once. The chain combines TRBV6-1 with TRBJ1-5; D call uncertain. The source material was PBMCs. The TCR sequence derives from a woman aged 35 to 49 in good health. Some clones in this sample may be carry-over from other donors' samples. The CDR3 region has the DNA TGTGCCGCGGACGGCCAGTACAATCAGCCCCAGCATTTT. This codes for CAADGQYNQPQHF.